The T cell receptor (beta chain) described here comes from a study of OX40 agonist ivuxolimab in advanced cancers. Per the germline V gene, CDR1 is SGHRS and CDR2 is YFSETQ. The CDR3 extends over 11 amino acids. V was cut by 5 bases and J by 1 base, with 3 bases left in between. TCRdb's table, derived via immunoSEQ multiplex PCR, lists solely in-frame clones and lacks some. The sample comprises about 82,000 clones, 75% to 90% of which are singletons, and approximately 0.2% rests with the top ten. The receptor was derived from an adult with an advanced solid tumor such as melanoma, head and neck, liver or kidney cancer. The chain couples TRBV5-1 to TRBJ1-1, with D hard to call. The sample in question was CD4+ or CD8+ T cells sorted from blood, obtained in a trial of the OX40 agonist ivuxolimab. CDR3 sequence: CASRENTEAFF. In nucleotides, the CDR3 is TGCGCCAGCAGAGAGAACACTGAAGCTTTCTTT. The full variable domain, with the rest looked up from reference TRBV5-1 and TRBJ1-1, is KAGVTQTPRYLIKTRGQQVTLSCSPISGHRSVSWYQQTPGQGLQFLFEYFSETQRNKGNFPGRFSGRQFSNSRSEMNVSTLELGDSALYLCASRENTEAFFGQGTRLTVV.